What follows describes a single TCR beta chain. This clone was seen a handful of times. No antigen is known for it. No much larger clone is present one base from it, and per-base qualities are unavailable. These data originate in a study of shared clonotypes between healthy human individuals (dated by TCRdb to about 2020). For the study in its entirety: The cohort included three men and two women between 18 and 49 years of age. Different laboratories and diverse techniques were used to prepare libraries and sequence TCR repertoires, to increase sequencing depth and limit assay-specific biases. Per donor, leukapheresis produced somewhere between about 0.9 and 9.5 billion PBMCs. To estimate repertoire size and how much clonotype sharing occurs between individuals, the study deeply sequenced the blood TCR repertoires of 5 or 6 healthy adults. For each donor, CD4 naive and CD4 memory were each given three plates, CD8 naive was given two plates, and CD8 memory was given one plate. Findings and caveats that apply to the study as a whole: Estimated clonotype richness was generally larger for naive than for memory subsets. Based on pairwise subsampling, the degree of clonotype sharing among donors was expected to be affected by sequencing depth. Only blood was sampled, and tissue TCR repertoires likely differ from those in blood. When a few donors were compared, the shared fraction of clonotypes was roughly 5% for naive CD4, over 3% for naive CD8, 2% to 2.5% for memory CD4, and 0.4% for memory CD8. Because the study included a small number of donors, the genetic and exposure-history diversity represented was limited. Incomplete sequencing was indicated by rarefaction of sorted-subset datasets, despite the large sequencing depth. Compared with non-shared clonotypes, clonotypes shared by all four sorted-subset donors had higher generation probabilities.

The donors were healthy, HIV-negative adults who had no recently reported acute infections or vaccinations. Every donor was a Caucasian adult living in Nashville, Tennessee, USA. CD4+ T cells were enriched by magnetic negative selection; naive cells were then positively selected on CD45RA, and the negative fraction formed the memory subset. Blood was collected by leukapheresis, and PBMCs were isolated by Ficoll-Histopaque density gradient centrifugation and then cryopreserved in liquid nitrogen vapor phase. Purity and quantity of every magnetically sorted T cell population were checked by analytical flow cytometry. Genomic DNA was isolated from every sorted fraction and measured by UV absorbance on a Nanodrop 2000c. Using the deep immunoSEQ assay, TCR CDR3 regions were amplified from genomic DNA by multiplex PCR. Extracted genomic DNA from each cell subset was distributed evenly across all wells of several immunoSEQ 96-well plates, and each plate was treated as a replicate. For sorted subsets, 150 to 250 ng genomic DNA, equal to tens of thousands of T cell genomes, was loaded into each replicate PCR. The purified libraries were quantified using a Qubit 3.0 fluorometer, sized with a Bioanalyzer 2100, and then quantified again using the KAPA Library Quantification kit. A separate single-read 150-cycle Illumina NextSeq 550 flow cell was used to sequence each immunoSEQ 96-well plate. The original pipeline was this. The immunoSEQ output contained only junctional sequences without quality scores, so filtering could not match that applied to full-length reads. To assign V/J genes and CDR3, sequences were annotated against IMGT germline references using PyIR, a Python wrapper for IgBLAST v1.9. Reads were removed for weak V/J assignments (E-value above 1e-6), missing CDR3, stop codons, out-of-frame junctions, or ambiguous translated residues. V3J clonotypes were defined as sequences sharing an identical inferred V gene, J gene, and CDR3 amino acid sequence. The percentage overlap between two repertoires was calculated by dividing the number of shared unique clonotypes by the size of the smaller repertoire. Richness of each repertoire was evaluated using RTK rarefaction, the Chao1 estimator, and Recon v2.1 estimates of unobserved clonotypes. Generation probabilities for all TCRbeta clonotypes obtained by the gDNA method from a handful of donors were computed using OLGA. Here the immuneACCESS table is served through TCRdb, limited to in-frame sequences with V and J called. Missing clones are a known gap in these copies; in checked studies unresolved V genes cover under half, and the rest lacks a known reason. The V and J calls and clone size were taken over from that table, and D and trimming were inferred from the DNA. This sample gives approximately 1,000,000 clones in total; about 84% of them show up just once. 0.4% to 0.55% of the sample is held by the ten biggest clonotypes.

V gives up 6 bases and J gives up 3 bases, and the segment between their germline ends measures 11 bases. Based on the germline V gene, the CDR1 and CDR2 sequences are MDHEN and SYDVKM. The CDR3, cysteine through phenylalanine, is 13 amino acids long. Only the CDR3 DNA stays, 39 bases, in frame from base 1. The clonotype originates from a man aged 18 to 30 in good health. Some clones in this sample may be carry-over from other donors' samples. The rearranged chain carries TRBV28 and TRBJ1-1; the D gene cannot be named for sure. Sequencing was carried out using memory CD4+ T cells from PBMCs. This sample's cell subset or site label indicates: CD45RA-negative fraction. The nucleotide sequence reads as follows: TGTGCCAGCAGAGAGGGCCTGGACACTGAAGCTTTCTTT. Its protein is CASREGLDTEAFF. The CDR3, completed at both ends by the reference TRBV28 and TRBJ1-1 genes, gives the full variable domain DVKVTQSSRYLVKRTGEKVFLECVQDMDHENMFWYRQDPGLGLRLIYFSYDVKMKEKGDIPEGYSVSREKKERFSLILESASTNQTSMYLCASREGLDTEAFFGQGTRLTVV.